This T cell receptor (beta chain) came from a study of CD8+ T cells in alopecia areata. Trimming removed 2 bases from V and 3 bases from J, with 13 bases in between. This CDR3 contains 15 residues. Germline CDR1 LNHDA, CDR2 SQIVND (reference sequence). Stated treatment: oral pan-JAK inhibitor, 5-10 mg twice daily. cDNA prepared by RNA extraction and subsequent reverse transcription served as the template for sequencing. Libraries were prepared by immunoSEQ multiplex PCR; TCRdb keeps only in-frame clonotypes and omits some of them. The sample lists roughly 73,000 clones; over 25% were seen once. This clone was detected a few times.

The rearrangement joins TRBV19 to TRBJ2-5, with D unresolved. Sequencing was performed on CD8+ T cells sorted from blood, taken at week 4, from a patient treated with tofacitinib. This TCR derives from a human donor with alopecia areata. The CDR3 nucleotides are TGTGCCAGTAGTATACGTAGCAGTAGTGAAGAGACCCAGTACTTC. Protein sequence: CASSIRSSSEETQYF.